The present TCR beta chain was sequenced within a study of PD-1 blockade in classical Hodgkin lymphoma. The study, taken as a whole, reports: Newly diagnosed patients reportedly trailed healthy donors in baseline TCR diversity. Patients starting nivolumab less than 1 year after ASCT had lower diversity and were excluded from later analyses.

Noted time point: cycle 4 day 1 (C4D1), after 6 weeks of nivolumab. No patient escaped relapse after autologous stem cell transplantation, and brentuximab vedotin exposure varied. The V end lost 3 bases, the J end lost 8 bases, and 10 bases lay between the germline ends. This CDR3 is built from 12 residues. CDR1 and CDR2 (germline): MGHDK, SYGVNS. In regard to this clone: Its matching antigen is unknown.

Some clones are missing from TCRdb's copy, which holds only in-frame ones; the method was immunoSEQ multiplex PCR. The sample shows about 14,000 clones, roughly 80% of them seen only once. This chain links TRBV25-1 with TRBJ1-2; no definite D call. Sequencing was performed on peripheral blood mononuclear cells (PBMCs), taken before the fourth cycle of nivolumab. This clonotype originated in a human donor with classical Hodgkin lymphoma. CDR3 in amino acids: CASSDGTGGYTF. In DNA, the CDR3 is TGTGCCAGCAGTGATGGAACCGGGGGCTACACCTTC.